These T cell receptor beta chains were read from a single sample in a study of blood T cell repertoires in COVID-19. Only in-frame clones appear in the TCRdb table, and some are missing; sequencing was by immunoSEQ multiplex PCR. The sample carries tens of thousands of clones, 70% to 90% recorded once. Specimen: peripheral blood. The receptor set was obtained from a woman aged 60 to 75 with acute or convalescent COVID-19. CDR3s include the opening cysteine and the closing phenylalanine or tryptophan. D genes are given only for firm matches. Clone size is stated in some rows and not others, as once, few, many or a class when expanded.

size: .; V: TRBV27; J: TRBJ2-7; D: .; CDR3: CASSPSTGTEQYF; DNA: TGTGCCAGCAGTCCTTCAACAGGTACCGAGCAGTACTTC
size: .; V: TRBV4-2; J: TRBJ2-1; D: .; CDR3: CASSPLHNEQFF; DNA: TGTGCCAGCAGCCCCCTCCACAATGAGCAGTTCTTC
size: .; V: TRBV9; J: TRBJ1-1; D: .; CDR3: CASSELTAEAFF; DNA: TGTGCCAGCAGCGAGTTGACAGCAGAAGCTTTCTTT
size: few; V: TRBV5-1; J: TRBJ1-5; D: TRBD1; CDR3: CASSLTGQPNQPQHF; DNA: TGCGCCAGCAGCTTGACGGGACAGCCCAATCAGCCCCAGCATTTT
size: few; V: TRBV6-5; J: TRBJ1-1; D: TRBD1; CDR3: CASRDRGVNTEAFF; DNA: TGTGCCAGCAGGGACAGGGGTGTGAACACTGAAGCTTTCTTT
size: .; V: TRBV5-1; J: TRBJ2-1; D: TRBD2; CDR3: CASSLATSAYNEQFF; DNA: TGCGCCAGCAGCTTAGCGACTAGCGCCTACAATGAGCAGTTCTTC
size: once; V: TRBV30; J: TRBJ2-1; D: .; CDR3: CALGEAYNEQFF; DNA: TGTGCTCTCGGGGAAGCTTACAATGAGCAGTTCTTC
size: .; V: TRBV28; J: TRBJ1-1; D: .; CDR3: CASSSTGFPYQNTEAFF; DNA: TGTGCCAGCAGTTCGACAGGTTTCCCCTACCAGAACACTGAAGCTTTCTTT
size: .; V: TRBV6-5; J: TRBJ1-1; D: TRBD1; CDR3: CASGPTGGYTEAFF; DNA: TGTGCCAGCGGACCGACAGGGGGATACACTGAAGCTTTCTTT
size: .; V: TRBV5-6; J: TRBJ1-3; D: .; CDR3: CASSTFGGRRNTIYF; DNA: TGTGCCAGCAGCACCTTCGGGGGGCGACGAAACACCATATATTTT
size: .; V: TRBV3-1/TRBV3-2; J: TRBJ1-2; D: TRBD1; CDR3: CASSHGQGNYGYTF; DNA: TGTGCCAGCAGCCACGGACAGGGTAACTATGGCTACACCTTC
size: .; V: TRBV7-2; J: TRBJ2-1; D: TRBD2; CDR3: CASSLKTSGVYNEQFF; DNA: TGTGCCAGCAGCTTAAAAACTAGCGGCGTCTACAATGAGCAGTTCTTC
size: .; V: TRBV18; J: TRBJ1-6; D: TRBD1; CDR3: CASSPPSGQGNSPLHF; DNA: TGTGCCAGCTCACCACCCTCGGGACAGGGCAATTCACCCCTCCACTTT
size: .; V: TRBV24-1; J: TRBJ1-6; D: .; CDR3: CATSRTAYSPLHF; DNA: TGTGCCACCAGTCGAACAGCTTATTCACCCCTCCACTTT
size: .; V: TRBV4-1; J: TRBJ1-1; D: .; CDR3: CASSQDKGRGNTEAFF; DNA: TGCGCCAGCAGCCAAGATAAGGGGAGGGGAAACACTGAAGCTTTCTTT
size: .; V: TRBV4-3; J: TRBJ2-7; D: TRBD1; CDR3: CASSQDQTGTGYEQYF; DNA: TGCGCCAGCAGCCAAGATCAGACGGGGACAGGCTACGAGCAGTACTTC
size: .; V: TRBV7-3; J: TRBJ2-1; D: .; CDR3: CASSSEYNEQFF; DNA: TGTGCCAGCAGCTCCGAGTACAATGAGCAGTTCTTC
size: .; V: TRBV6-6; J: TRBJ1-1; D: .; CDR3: CASSYPFRGTEAFF; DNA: TGTGCCAGCAGTTACCCTTTCAGGGGAACTGAAGCTTTCTTT
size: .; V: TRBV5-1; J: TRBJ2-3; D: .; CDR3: CASSLALRNTDTQYF; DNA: TGCGCCAGCAGCTTGGCACTTCGCAACACAGATACGCAGTATTTT
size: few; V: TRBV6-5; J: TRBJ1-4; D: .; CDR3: CASTTNRNEKLFF; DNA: TGTGCCAGCACGACAAACCGGAATGAAAAACTGTTTTTT
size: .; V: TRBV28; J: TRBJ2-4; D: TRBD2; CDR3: CASSKSAGGNIQYF; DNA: TGTGCCAGCAGTAAGTCTGCGGGGGGCAACATTCAGTACTTC
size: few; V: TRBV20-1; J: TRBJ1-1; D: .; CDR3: CSASISQNTEAFF; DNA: TGCAGTGCTAGTATTAGCCAGAACACTGAAGCTTTCTTT
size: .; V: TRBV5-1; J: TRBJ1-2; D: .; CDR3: CASSLDSVNYGYTF; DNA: TGCGCCAGCAGCTTAGACAGTGTTAACTATGGCTACACCTTC
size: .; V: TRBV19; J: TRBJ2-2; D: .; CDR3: CASSIDPPRSTFNTGELFF; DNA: TGTGCCAGTAGTATAGATCCCCCCCGGTCCACTTTCAACACCGGGGAGCTGTTTTTT
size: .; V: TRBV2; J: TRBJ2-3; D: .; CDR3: CASSELLASTDTQYF; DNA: TGTGCCAGCAGTGAGTTGCTAGCGTCCACAGATACGCAGTATTTT
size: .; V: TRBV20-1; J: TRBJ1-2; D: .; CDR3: CSPGGYTF; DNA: TGCAGTCCGGGAGGCTACACCTTC
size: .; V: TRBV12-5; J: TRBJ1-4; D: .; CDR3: CASGLDGTRGEKLFF; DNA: TGTGCTAGTGGTTTGGACGGGACTCGGGGAGAAAAACTGTTTTTT
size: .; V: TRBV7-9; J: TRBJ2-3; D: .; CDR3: CASSSTSGTTDTQYF; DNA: TGTGCCAGCAGCTCCACCTCAGGCACGACAGATACGCAGTATTTT
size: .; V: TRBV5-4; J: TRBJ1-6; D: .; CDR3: CASSLQRENSPLHF; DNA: TGTGCCAGCAGCTTGCAGCGGGAGAATTCACCCCTCCACTTT
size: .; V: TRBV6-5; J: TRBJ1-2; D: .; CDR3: CASSKTEAGGYTF; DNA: TGTGCCAGCAGCAAGACGGAGGCTGGGGGCTACACCTTC
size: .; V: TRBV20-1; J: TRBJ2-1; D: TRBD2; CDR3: CSASGAGDSYNEQFF; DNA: TGCAGTGCTAGTGGGGCGGGGGACTCCTACAATGAGCAGTTCTTC
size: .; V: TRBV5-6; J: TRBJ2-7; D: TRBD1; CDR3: CASSSLGTGNPPYEQYF; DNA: TGTGCCAGCAGCTCACTCGGGACAGGCAATCCACCCTACGAGCAGTACTTC
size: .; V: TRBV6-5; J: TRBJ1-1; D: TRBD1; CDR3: CASSTQGANTEAFF; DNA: TGTGCCAGCAGCACCCAGGGGGCGAACACTGAAGCTTTCTTT
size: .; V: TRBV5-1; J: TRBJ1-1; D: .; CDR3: CASSGTGYAREAFF; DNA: TGCGCCAGCAGCGGTACAGGGTATGCGCGTGAAGCTTTCTTT
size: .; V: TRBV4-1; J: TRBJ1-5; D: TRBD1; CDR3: CASQLRLGTENQPQHF; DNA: TGCGCCAGCCAGCTTCGTCTCGGGACAGAAAATCAGCCCCAGCATTTT
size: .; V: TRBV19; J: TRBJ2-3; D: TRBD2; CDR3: CASSRLATFADTQYF; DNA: TGTGCCAGTAGTCGACTAGCTACTTTTGCAGATACGCAGTATTTT
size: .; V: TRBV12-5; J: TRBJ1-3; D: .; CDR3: CASGFLPYSGNTIYF; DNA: TGTGCTAGTGGTTTTCTTCCGTACTCTGGAAACACCATATATTTT
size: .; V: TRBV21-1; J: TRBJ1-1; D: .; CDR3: CASSKKVNRGTEAFF; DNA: TGTGCCAGCAGCAAAAAAGTCAACCGAGGCACTGAAGCTTTCTTT
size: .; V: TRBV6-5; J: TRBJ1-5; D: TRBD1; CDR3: CASMRTGGNQPQHF; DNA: TGTGCCAGCATGCGTACAGGGGGCAATCAGCCCCAGCATTTT
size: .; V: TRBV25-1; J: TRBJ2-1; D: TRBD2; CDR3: CASSESIAGKNEQFF; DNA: TGTGCCAGCAGTGAAAGTATAGCGGGGAAGAATGAGCAGTTCTTC
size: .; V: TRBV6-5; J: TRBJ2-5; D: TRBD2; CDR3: CASRGTSEAAETQYF; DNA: TGTGCCAGCAGGGGGACTAGCGAGGCTGCGGAGACCCAGTACTTC
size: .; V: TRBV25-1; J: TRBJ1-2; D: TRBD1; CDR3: CASSPTGQANYGYTF; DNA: TGTGCCAGCAGCCCCACAGGACAGGCAAACTATGGCTACACCTTC
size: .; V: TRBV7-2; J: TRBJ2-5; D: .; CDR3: CASSLGFQAETQYF; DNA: TGTGCCAGCAGCTTAGGATTTCAGGCGGAGACCCAGTACTTC
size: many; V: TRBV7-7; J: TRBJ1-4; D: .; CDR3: CASSLGVGGTGEKLFF; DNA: TGTGCCAGCAGCTTAGGGGTCGGGGGTACGGGAGAAAAACTGTTTTTT
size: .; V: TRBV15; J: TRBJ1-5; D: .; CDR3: CATSRVEGFNQPQHF; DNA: TGTGCCACCAGCAGAGTGGAGGGCTTCAATCAGCCCCAGCATTTT
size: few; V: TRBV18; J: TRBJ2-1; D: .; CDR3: CASSPSLNEQFF; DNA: TGTGCCAGCTCACCGAGTCTGAATGAGCAGTTCTTC
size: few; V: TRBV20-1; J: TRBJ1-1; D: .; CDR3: CKPGKAAFF; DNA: TGCAAGCCGGGGAAGGCAGCTTTCTTT
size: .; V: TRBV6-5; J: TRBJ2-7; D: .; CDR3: CASSYSAGAYEQYF; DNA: TGTGCCAGCAGTTACTCGGCAGGGGCCTACGAGCAGTACTTC